A single sample gave rise to the 2 T cell receptor beta chains below, sequenced in a study of blood T cell repertoires in COVID-19. Assay used: immunoSEQ multiplex PCR; TCRdb lists only in-frame clones, some missing. The sample yields under 200,000 clones, roughly 77% seen once. The source material was peripheral blood. These receptors all come from a middle-aged woman with COVID-19, enrolled during active disease.

The chain carries TRBV23-1 and TRBJ2-3; D is perhaps TRBD1 (5 bases). TRBV23-1 carries the ORF label, with uncertain function. There are 15 residues in the CDR3. Trimming took off 8 bases at V and 0 bases at J, with 15 bases between the two ends. The CDR3 spells CASPTVRASTDTQYF. The CDR3 coding sequence is TGCGCCAGCCCCACCGTCAGGGCTAGCACAGATACGCAGTATTTT.

The chain uses TRBV6-5 and TRBJ1-2; 7 positions agree with TRBD1. From germline, CDR1 is MNHEY and CDR2 SVGAGI. Trimming at V came to 6 bases and at J to 7 bases, leaving 14 bases not matched to a gene. The CDR3 loop spans 15 amino acids. CDR3 sequence reads: CASRRLDRDLLGYTF. CDR3 nucleotide sequence: TGTGCCAGCAGACGACTTGACAGGGATTTGCTTGGCTACACCTTC.